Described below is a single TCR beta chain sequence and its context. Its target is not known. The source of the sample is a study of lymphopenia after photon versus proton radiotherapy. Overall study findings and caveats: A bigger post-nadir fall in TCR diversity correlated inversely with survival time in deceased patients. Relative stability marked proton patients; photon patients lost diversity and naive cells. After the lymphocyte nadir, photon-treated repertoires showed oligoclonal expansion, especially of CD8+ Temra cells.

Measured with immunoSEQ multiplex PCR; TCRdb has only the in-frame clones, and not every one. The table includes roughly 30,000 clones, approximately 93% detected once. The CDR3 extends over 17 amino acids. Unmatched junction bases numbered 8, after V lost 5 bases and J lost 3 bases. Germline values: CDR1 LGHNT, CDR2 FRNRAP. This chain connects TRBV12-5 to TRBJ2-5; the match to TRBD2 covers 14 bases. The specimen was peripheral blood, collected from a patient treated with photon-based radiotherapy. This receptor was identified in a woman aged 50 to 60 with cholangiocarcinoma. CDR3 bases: TGTGCTAGTGGTCTCGGGACTAGCGGGGGCCTCAAAGAGACCCAGTACTTC. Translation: CASGLGTSGGLKETQYF.